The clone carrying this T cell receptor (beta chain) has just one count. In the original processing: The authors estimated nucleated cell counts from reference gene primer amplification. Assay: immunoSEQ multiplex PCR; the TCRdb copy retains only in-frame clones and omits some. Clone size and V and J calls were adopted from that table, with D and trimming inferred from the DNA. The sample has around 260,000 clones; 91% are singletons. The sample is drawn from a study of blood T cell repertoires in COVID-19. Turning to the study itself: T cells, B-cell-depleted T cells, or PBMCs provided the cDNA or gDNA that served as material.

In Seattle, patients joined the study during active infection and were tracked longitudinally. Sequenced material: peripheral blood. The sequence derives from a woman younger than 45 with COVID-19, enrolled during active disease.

CDR3 region: CASSFVSGAGLLEAFF. DNA of the CDR3: TGTGCCAGCAGTTTCGTGTCAGGGGCGGGTTTGCTAGAAGCTTTCTTT. The chain combines TRBV28 with TRBJ1-1, with D tentatively TRBD1 (6 bases). This CDR3 comprises 16 residues. CDR1 and CDR2 (germline): MDHEN, SYDVKM. Trimming removed 3 bases at V and 8 bases at J, with 22 bases between.